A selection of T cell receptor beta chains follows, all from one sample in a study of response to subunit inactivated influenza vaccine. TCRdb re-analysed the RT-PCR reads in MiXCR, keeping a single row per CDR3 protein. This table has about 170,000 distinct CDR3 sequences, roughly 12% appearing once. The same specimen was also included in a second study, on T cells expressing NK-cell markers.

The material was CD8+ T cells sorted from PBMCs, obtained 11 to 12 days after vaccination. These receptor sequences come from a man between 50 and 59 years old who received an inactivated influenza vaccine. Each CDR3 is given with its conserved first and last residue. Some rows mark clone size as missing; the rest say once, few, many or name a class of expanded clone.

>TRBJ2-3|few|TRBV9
CASSVRSGGLTDTQYF
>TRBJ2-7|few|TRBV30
CAWSVPGTDYEQYF
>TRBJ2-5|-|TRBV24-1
CATSETLSAHQETQYF
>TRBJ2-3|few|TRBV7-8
CASRGTSGFSSTDTQYF
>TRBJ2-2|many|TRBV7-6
CASSPGGAGELFF
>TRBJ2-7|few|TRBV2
CASSGLPGGSSYEQYF
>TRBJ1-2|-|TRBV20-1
CSARYPGSDYGYTF
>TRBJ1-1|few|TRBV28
CASRSTGPNTEAFF
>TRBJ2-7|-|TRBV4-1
CASSQNRGQIEQYF
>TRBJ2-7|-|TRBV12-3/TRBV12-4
CASTLGRGWEQYF
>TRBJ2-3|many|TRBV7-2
CASSFGTASTDTQYF
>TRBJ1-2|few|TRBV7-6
CASSTGLYYTF
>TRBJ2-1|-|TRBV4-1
CASSQGTGGMNEQFF
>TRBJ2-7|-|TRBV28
CASSLSTSGLDGHEQYF
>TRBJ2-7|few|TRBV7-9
CASSLVGQGSVEQYF
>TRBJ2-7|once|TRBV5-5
CASSKGHRSYEQYF
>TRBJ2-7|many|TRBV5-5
CASSLGPEQYF
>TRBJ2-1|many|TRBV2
CASSAPESGSSYNEQFF
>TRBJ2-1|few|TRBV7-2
CASSPLRLNEQSF
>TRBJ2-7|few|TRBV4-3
CASSQDFSTGEGEQYF
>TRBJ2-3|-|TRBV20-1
CSARDLLRGSSTDTQYF
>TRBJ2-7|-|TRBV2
CAATKGVLYEQYF
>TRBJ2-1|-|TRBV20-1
CSAWDSYNEQFF
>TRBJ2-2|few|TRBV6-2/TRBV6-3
CASKGPKTEITELFF
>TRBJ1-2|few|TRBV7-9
CASSSGQGASGYTF
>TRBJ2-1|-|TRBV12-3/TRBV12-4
CASSLRTGVAYNEQFF
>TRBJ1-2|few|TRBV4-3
CASSQDVANYGYTF
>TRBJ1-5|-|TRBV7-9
CASSFPGTNQPQHF
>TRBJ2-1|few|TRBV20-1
CSARGTSGIQITYNEQFF
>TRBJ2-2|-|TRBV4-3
CASSHSRGGPGELFF
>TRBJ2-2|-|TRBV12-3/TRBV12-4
CASSPQVFTGELFF
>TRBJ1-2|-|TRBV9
CASSGYRGRQPDYGYTF
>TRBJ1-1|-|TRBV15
CATSREGVLNTEAFF
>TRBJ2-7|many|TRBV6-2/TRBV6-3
CASSPLSGAFYEQYF
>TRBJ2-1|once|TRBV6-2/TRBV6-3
CASSYTTEQFF
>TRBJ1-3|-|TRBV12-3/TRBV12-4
CASSFLDSGNTIYF
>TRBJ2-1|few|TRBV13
CASSPTSGTPNEQFF
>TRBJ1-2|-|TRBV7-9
CASSPDYTF
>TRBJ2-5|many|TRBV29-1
CSVDAGTRQETQYF
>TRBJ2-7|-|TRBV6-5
CASSYSTRTGVSYEQYF
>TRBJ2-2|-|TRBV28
CASRVIREVTGELFF
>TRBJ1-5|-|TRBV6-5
CASSYAHRGLGQPQHF
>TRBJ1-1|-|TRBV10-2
CACGGYPEAFF
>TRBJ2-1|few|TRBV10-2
CASSVFLRNEQFF
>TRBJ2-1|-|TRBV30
CAGQGRVTNNEQFF
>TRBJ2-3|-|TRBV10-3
CALREAGTDTQYF
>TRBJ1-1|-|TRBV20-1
CSASRVGGRNTEAFF
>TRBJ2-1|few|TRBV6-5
CASSYYWDNEQFF
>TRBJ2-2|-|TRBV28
CASSLALGAPTGELFF
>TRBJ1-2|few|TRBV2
CASRAGAGPNYGYTF
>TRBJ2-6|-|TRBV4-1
CASSQVLDSGANVLTF
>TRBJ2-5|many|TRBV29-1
CSVAGPGQMQETQYF
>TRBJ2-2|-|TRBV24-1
CATSAGWNTGELFF
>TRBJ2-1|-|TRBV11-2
CASSLDWRGYRNEQFF
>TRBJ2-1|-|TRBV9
CASSVATSGRANEQFF
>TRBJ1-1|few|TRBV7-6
CASSSVDRNTEAFF
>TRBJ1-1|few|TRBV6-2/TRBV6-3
CASSYSAGGTEAFF